This T cell receptor (beta chain) was captured by sequencing in a study of T cell repertoires in cytomegalovirus infection. Overall study context: Recently described HLA-C-restricted plus well-studied HLA-B-restricted CMV epitopes were used. General observations from the study: HLA-C-restricted CMV clonotypes gave the most frequent clonotype in two of eight donors.

MiXCR, applied by TCRdb to the reads, yields one record per CDR3 protein. The sample has roughly 500,000 distinct CDR3 sequences; roughly 42% are singletons. Germline CDR1 and CDR2: SGHTA and FQGNSA. Trimming at V came to 5 bases and at J to 5 bases, leaving 6 bases not matched to a gene. The CDR3 is 14 residues long. The sample holds many counts of this clonotype. Its antigen remains unknown. This material consisted of cultured PBMCs, taken from culture after CMV antigen stimulation. This clonotype was obtained from a human donor in good health (CMV status not recorded). Some clones in this sample may be carry-over from other donors' samples. The chain is built from TRBV7-2 and TRBJ1-5; 7 bases fit TRBD1. The CDR3 nucleotides are TGTGCCAGCAGCGTAACAGGGGTTTATCAGCCCCAGCATTTT. As protein: CASSVTGVYQPQHF.